This TCR beta chain was sequenced in a study of cytomegalovirus exposure and HLA in healthy donors. The CDR3 is 15 residues long. The ends lost 3 bases at V and 4 bases at J; junction bases unmatched: 4. The germline V gene has CDR1 ENHRY and CDR2 SYGVKD. PCR used 60 Vbeta primers and 13 Jbeta primers. Method: immunoSEQ multiplex PCR; TCRdb's copy keeps in-frame clones and lacks some. Among about 160,000 clones, just under 80% were seen once, and the ten largest hold 1.3%. Study findings and constraints: Donors were assumed by presence/absence analyses to have roughly uniform sequencing depth. Analysis performed later showed TCR beta chains linked to HLA being more clonally expanded than equally common others. Both high specificity and high sensitivity reportedly marked the classifier's diagnosis of cytomegalovirus status.

Remarks on this clone: Its antigen remains unidentified.

The V gene is TRBV10-3, the J gene TRBJ2-2, with 8 bases aligning to TRBD2. This receptor was taken from a woman aged 45-65 years in good health and CMV-seronegative. The sample consisted of PBMCs. CDR3 DNA: TGTGCCATCAGTGACCGGGGGGGCGGCACCGGGGAGCTGTTTTTT. Its translation is CAISDRGGGTGELFF.